This TCR beta chain was sequenced during a study of cytomegalovirus exposure and HLA in healthy donors. From germline, CDR1 is SGHRS and CDR2 YFSETQ. This CDR3 contains 15 residues. The PCR used 60 Vbeta and 13 Jbeta primers. Profiling relied on immunoSEQ multiplex PCR, and the TCRdb table lists in-frame clones only, not all of them. The data hold roughly 150,000 clones, with more than 75% observed a single time. The source material was PBMCs. The TCR was taken from a woman aged 40 to 50 in good health and CMV-seronegative. The J gene is TRBJ2-5, the V gene TRBV5-1; D is unclear. The tail of the sequence fits TRBJ2-7 better, so the J call may be wrong. The CDR3 here is CASSLFPFSPYEQYF. In DNA form, the CDR3 reads TGCGCCAGCAGCTTGTTCCCGTTTAGCCCCTACGAGCAGTACTTC.